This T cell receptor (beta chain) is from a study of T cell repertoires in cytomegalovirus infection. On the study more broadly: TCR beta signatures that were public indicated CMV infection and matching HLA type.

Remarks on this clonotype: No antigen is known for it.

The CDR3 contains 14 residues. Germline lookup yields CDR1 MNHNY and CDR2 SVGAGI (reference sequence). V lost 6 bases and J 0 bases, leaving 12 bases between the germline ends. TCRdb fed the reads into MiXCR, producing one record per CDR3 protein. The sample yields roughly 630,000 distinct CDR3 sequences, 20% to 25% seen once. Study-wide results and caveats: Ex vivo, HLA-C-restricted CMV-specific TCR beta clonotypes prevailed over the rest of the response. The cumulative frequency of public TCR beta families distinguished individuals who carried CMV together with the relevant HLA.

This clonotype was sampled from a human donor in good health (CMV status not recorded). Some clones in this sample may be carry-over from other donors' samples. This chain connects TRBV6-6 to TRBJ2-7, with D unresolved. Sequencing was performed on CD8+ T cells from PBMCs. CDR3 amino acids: CASSYDPSSYEQYF. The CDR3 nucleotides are TGTGCCAGCAGCTACGACCCCTCCTCCTACGAGCAGTACTTC.